Below are 13 T cell receptor beta chains sequenced from a single sample in a study of neoadjuvant nivolumab and ipilimumab in lung cancer. Here immunoSEQ multiplex PCR was the method, and the copy in TCRdb shows in-frame clones only, minus some. This sample has fewer than 30,000 clones, with approximately 78% found just once. Source: tumor tissue, taken after neoadjuvant nivolumab, alone or with ipilimumab, at or shortly before surgery. All receptors derive from an adult with non-small cell lung cancer.

J is TRBJ1-5 and V is TRBV5-1; TRBD1 agrees at 9 bases. V shed 5 bases, J shed 7 bases, and the junction held 7 bases outside the gene matches. CDR3 length equals 14 residues. CDR1 and CDR2 from the germline V gene are SGHRS and YFSETQ. The CDR3 DNA reads TGCGCCAGCAGAGAGGGACAGGGAGAACAGCCCCAGCATTTT. Its protein product is CASREGQGEQPQHF.

The chain couples TRBV30 to TRBJ2-7, with 9 bases matching TRBD2. V was pared by 4 bases and J by 4 bases, with 5 bases of the junction left unmatched. This CDR3 has 13 residues. Germline-derived CDR1 and CDR2 are GTSNPN and SVGIG (reference sequence). DNA of the CDR3: TGTGCCTGGAAGGAGGCGGGAGGGTACGAGCAGTACTTC. Translation: CAWKEAGGYEQYF.

The rearrangement links TRBV7-6 to TRBJ1-3; D is ambiguous. The ends were cut back, 5 bases at V and 0 bases at J, with 14 bases in the middle. In germline, CDR1 is SGHVS, CDR2 FNYEAQ. CDR3 length: 16 amino acids. Here the CDR3 DNA reads TGTGCCAGCAGCCCCCTTCCGCCGTACTCTGGAAACACCATATATTTT. Translating it yields CASSPLPPYSGNTIYF.

The chain employs TRBV29-1 and TRBJ2-5, with 7 bases identical to TRBD1. J lost 5 bases, V lost 5 bases, and 14 bases had no gene match. Germline CDR1 is SQVTM and CDR2 is ANQGSEA. This CDR3 spans 15 amino acids. CDR3 nucleotides: TGCAGCGTTCTCCTCGGACAGGCTATCCAGGAGACCCAGTACTTC. This translates into CSVLLGQAIQETQYF.

DNA for the CDR3: TGCGCCACCCGGGACGTAGGAGGTGAGCAGTTCTTC. This sequence encodes CATRDVGGEQFF. The gene calls are TRBV10-1 and TRBJ2-1; the D call may be TRBD1 or TRBD2 (5 bases each). V lost 10 bases and J 9 bases, leaving 16 bases between the germline ends. This CDR3 has 12 amino acids. Looked up from germline, CDR1 is WNHNN and CDR2 is SYGVQD (reference sequence).

This clone appeared a single time. The chain employs TRBV19 and TRBJ2-5, with 11 bases matching TRBD2. Trimming at V came to 5 bases and at J to 5 bases, leaving 4 bases not matched to a gene. Germline V gene sequence: CDR1 LNHDA, CDR2 SQIVND (reference sequence). This CDR3 region has 14 residues. The DNA for the CDR3 is TGTGCCAGTAGTCCCTTAGCGGGAGGGGAGACCCAGTACTTC. Translating gives CASSPLAGGETQYF. Filled out from reference TRBV19 and TRBJ2-5, the complete variable domain reads DGGITQSPKYLFRKEGQNVTLSCEQNLNHDAMYWYRQDPGQGLRLIYYSQIVNDFQKGDIAEGYSVSREKKESFPLTVTSAQKNPTAFYLCASSPLAGGETQYFGPGTRLLVL.

This chain uses TRBV18 with TRBJ2-7, with D possibly TRBD2 on 6 matching bases. V lost 3 bases and J 1 base, leaving 16 bases between the germline ends. Germline-derived CDR1 and CDR2 are KGHSH and LQKENI. The CDR3 loop spans 16 amino acids. CDR3 loop: CASSPISPGTSYEQYF. CDR3 nucleotides: TGTGCCAGCTCACCTATTTCTCCCGGGACTTCCTACGAGCAGTACTTC. The full variable domain, completed using reference TRBV18 and TRBJ2-7, is NAGVMQNPRHLVRRRGQEARLRCSPMKGHSHVYWYRQLPEEGLKFMVYLQKENIIDESGMPKERFSAEFPKEGPSILRIQQVVRGDSAAYFCASSPISPGTSYEQYFGPGTRLTVT.

This chain's CDR3 is CASSLGDRGRNDEQYF. CDR3 coding DNA: TGTGCCAGCAGCTTAGGGGACAGGGGGCGCAACGACGAGCAGTACTTC. J is TRBJ2-7 and V is TRBV7-6, with 12 bases lining up with TRBD1. The germline CDR1 and CDR2 sequences are SGHVS and FNYEAQ. V shed 1 base and J 5 bases; nucleotides not matched to a gene: 6. This CDR3 is 16 amino acids long. Full variable domain (rest looked up from reference TRBV7-6 and TRBJ2-7): GAGVSQSPRYKVTKRGQDVALRCDPISGHVSLYWYRQALGQGPEFLTYFNYEAQQDKSGLPNDRFSAERPEGSISTLTIQRTEQRDSAMYRCASSLGDRGRNDEQYFGPGTRLTVT.

The chain carries TRBV10-2 and TRBJ2-1, with a weak D call TRBD2 (5 bases). The CDR3 covers 14 residues. From germline, CDR1 is WSHSY and CDR2 SAAADI. The V and J ends lost 4 bases and 7 bases respectively, with 14 bases between them. The DNA of the CDR3 is TGCGCCAGCAGTGGGACCTCGCGAGGGAATGAGCAGTTCTTC. Residues: CASSGTSRGNEQFF.

The V call is TRBV5-4, the J call TRBJ2-5, with D maybe TRBD1 (5 bases). This CDR3 is built from 13 residues. Trimming left V 5 bases short and J 2 bases short, with 10 bases between. The germline V gene encodes CDR1 SGHNT and CDR2 YYREEE (reference sequence). CDR3 sequence (DNA): TGTGCCAGCAGATCGACAGCTCAAGAGACCCAGTACTTC. Translated, it gives CASRSTAQETQYF.

This clone was seen more than once but under ten times. V is TRBV2 and J is TRBJ2-7; D is perhaps TRBD2 (5 bases). The germline V and J ends were trimmed by 5 bases and 2 bases, with 7 bases remaining between them. Germline CDR1 and CDR2: SNHLY and FYNNEI. This CDR3 is 12 amino acids long. CDR3 loop: CASSSEAYEQYF. For the CDR3, the DNA is TGTGCCAGCAGTTCGGAGGCCTACGAGCAGTACTTC.

This chain connects TRBV4-2 to TRBJ2-5; D gene unclear. Trimming stripped 2 bases from V and 2 bases from J, with 9 bases between. Germline lookup yields CDR1 LGHNA and CDR2 YNFKEQ. The CDR3 runs to 14 residues. CDR3 nucleotide sequence: TGTGCCAGCAGCCAATCGTTGGATCAAGAGACCCAGTACTTC. Translation gives CASSQSLDQETQYF.

The chain joins TRBV7-9 to TRBJ2-7; 11 nucleotides align to TRBD1. CDR3 length equals 17 residues. Germline CDR1 SEHNR, CDR2 FQNEAQ (reference sequence). V trimming: 5 bases; J trimming: 0 bases; junction bases outside the gene matches: 9. The DNA for the CDR3 is TGTGCCAGCAGCCGAGGACAGGGGGCCCAAAGCTCCTACGAGCAGTACTTC. It is translated as CASSRGQGAQSSYEQYF.